The entry that follows covers one T cell receptor (beta chain) sequence. The target antigen is unknown. The source of the sample is a study of blood T cells in healthy people across ages. Primers used in a second PCR of roughly 7 to 11 cycles were a sample-barcoded 5' primer and a J-beta primer mix. Per sample, CDR3-containing paired-end reads numbered at least 2.5 million. TCRdb re-called the 5' RACE reads with MiXCR, one entry per CDR3 protein. Among about 720,000 distinct CDR3 sequences listed, approximately 25% were seen once. The individuals who served as donors were healthy Caucasians living in Russia, aged about 6 to 90. Each sample yielded at least 7 million isolated PBMCs. Points from the study as a whole: Diversity figures based on one million T cells were deemed too low.

The CDR3 spans 13 residues. Germline V gives CDR1 DFQATT, CDR2 SNEGSKA (reference sequence). Losses at the gene ends were 6 bases for V and 8 bases for J; bases not matched to a gene: 5. These data also formed part of another study, on T cells of mothers and their children.

The J gene is TRBJ2-1, the V gene TRBV20-1; 12 positions match TRBD1. Sequencing was carried out using blood. The origin of this receptor is a boy aged 5-17 years in good health. CDR3 nucleotides: TGCAGTGCAGGGGACAGGGGGCGAGATGAGCAGTTCTTC. This codes for CSAGDRGRDEQFF.